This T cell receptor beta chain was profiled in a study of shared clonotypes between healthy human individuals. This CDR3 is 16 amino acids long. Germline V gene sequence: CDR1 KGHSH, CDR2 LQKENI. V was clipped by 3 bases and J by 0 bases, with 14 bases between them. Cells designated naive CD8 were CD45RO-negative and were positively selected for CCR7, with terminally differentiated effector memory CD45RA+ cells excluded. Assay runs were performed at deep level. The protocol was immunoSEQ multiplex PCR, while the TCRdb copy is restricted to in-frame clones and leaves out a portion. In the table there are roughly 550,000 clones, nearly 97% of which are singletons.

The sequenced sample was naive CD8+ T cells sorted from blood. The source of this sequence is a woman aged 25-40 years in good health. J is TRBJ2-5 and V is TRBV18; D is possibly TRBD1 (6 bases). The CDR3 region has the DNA TGTGCCAGCTCACCTGGACAGCGATTCTACCAAGAGACCCAGTACTTC. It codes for CASSPGQRFYQETQYF.